The entry that follows covers one T cell receptor beta chain sequence. This clone was recorded a few times. Which antigen it targets is not known. There are no base qualities to consult, and no much larger clone falls within one base. The donors belonged to the validation cohort of 90 to 150 subjects, which was separate from the 666-subject first cohort. The library came from the immunoSEQ multiplex PCR assay. From the authors' description of their analysis: To diagnose cytomegalovirus status from the catalog of TCR beta chain sequences, a statistical classification framework was built. TCRdb re-hosts the immuneACCESS table, in-frame sequences only. Its copies lack some clones; in the studies checked, an unresolved V gene accounts for under half of them, and the cause for the rest is not known. V and J calls plus clone size are reproduced from that table; the DNA served to infer D and trimming. The table for this sample lists about 360,000 clones; about nine tenths of them were counted only once. The ten largest clones add up to over 0.75% of the sample.

V and J are truncated by 6 bases and 2 bases respectively, leaving an intervening sequence of 13 bases. Its CDR3 holds 14 amino acids, cysteine through phenylalanine. CDR3 DNA is the only sequence kept; it has 42 bases, read in frame from the first base. CDR1 SNHLY and CDR2 FYNNEI were looked up in the germline V gene. This sample was taken from a study of cytomegalovirus exposure and HLA in healthy donors (dated by TCRdb to the late 2010s). About the study as a whole: According to a later analysis, one platform produced both the approximately 110 validation repertoires and the approximately 670 repertoires of the first cohort. The study was designed to test whether signatures of past pathogen exposure could be identified by cataloging public T cell receptors. Along with the 666-subject first cohort, a separate validation cohort of over a hundred different subjects was used. The study combined high-throughput TCR immunosequencing, statistical association of individual TCRs with disease status, and machine learning to predict cytomegalovirus infection status. What the study reported, not specific to this receptor: A later analysis lacked HLA typing for the validation cohort, so it scored co-occurrence in that cohort across all 120 or so repertoires. Three of the identified cytomegalovirus-associated TCR beta chains were confirmed in vitro to be specific for cytomegalovirus antigens. Cytomegalovirus status was reported to be diagnosed by the classifier with high specificity and sensitivity in both the original and validation cohorts. The study listed 150 to 200 TCR beta chains as associated with cytomegalovirus. Most TCR sequences were observed very rarely across donors, whereas some public TCRs were present in many individuals. A later analysis found that TCRs clustered in the first cohort also tended to co-occur in the roughly 120 validation repertoires, with more than 90% of cluster scores above 0. The authors suggested that the approach could potentially be extended to other disease states and immunological phenotypes.

Recombination linked TRBV2 to TRBJ1-2; no D segment can be confidently identified. Sequenced input: PBMCs. This receptor was obtained from a young woman in good health and CMV-seronegative. The CDR3 loop reads CASRGERTNYGYTF. The nucleotide sequence reads TGTGCCAGCAGGGGAGAACGCACGAACTATGGCTACACCTTC.